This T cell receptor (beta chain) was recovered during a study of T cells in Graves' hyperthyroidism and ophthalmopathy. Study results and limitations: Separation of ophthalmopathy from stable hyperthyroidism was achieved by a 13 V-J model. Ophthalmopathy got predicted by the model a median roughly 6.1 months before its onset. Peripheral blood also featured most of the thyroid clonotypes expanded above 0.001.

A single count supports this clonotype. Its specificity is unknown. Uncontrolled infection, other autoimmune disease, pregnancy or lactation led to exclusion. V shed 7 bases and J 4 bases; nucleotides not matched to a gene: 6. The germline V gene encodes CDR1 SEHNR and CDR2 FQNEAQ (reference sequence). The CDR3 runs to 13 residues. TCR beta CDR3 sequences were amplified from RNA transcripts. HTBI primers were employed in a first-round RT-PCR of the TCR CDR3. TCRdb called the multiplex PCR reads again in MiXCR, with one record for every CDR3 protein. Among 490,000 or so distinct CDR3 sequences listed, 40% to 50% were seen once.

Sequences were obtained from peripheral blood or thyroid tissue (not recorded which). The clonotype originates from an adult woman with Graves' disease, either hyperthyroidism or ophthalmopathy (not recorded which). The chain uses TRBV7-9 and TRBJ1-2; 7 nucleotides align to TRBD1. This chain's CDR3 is CASIARGSYGYTF. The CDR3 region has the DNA TGTGCCAGCATAGCCAGGGGGAGCTATGGCTACACCTTC.